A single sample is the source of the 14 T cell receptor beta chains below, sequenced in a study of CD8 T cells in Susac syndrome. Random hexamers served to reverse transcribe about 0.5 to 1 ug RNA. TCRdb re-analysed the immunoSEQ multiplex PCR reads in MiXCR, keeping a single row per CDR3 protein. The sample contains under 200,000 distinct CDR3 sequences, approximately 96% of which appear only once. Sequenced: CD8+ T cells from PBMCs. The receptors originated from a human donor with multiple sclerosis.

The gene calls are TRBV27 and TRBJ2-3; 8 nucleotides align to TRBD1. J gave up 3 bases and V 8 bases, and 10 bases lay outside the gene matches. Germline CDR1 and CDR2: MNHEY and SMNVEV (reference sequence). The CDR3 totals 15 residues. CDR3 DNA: TGTGCCAGCCCGACGAGACAGGGGAAGACAGATACGCAGTATTTT. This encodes CASPTRQGKTDTQYF.

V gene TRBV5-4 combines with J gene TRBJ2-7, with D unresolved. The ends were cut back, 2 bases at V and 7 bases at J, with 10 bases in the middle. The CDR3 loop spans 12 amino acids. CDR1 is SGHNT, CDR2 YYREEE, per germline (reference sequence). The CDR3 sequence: CASSFGVSEQYF. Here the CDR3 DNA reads TGTGCCAGCAGCTTCGGAGTTTCTGAGCAGTACTTC.

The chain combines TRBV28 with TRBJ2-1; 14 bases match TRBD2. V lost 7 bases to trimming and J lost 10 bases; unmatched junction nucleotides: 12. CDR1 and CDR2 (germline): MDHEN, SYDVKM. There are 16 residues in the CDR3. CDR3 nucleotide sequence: TGTGCCAGCACCTTAAACTTGGGACTAGCGGGAGCGGAGCAGTTCTTC. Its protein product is CASTLNLGLAGAEQFF.

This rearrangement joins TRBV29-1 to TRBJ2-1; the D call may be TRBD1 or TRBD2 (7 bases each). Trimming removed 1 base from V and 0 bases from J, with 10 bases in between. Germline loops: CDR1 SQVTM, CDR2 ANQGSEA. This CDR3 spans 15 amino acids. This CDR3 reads CSVEGEGASYNEQFF. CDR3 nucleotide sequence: TGCAGCGTTGAAGGGGAGGGGGCCTCCTACAATGAGCAGTTCTTC.

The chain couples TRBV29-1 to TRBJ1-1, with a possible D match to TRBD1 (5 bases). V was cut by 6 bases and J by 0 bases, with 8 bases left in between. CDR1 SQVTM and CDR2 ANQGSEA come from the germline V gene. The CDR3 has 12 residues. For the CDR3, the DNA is TGCAGCGTAGGGACGGTGAACACTGAAGCTTTCTTT. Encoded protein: CSVGTVNTEAFF.

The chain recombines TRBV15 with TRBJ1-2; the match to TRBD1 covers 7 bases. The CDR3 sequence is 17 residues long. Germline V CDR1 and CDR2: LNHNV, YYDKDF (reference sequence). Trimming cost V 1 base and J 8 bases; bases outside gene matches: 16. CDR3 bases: TGTGCCACCAGCAGAGTTCTAGAAACAGGGGCCCTAGAGGGCTACACCTTC. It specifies CATSRVLETGALEGYTF.

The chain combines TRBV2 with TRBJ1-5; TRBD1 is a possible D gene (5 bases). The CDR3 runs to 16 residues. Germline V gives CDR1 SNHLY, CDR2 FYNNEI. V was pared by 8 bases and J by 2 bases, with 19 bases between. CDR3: CASRPGRMGRNQPQHF. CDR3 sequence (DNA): TGTGCCAGCCGCCCAGGTCGGATGGGGCGCAATCAGCCCCAGCATTTT.

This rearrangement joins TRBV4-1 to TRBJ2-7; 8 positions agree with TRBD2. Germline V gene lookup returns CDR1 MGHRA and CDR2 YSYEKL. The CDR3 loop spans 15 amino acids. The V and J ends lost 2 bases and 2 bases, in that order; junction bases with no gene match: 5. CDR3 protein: CASSQFAGGTYEQYF. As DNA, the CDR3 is TGCGCCAGCAGCCAATTTGCGGGAGGAACCTACGAGCAGTACTTC.

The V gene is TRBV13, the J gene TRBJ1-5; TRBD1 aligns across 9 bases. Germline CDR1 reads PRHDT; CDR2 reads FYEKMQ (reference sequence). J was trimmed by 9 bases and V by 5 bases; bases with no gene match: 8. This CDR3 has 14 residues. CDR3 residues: CASSTGQGERPQHF. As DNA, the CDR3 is TGTGCCAGCAGCACGGGACAGGGAGAAAGGCCCCAGCATTTT.

CDR3 amino acids: CASMQGERTEAFF. Here the CDR3 DNA reads TGTGCCAGCATGCAGGGGGAGCGGACTGAAGCTTTCTTT. This sequence joins TRBV6-2 or TRBV6-3 and TRBJ1-1; the match to TRBD1 covers 7 bases. CDR1 is MNHEY, CDR2 SVGEGT, per germline. The CDR3 has 13 residues. V dropped 7 bases and J dropped 5; count of bases not matched to a gene: 7.

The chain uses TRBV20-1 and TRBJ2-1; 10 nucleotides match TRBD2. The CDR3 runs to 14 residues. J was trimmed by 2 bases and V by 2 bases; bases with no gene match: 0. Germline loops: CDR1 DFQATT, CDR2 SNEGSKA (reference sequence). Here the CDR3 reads CSARLAGAYNEQFF. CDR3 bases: TGCAGTGCTAGACTAGCGGGAGCCTACAATGAGCAGTTCTTC.

CDR3 sequence (DNA): TGTGCCAGCAGCCAAGATATTGCGGATTCCTACGAGCAGTACTTC. Translating gives CASSQDIADSYEQYF. V usage is TRBV3-1 and J usage is TRBJ2-7; D uncertain. The V end was cut by 0 bases, the J end by 1 base, with 10 bases between. This CDR3 has 15 residues. In germline, CDR1 is LGHDT, CDR2 YNNKEL (reference sequence).

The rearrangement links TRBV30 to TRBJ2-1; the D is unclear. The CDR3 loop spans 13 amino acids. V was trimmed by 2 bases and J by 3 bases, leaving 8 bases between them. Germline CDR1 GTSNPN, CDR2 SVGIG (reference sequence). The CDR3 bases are TGTGCCTGGAGTCTAGACATCTACAATGAGCAGTTCTTC. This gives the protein CAWSLDIYNEQFF.

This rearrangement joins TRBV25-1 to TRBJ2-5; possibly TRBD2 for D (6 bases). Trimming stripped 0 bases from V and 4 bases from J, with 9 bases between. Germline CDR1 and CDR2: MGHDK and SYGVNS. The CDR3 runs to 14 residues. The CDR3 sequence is CASSEYEGGETQYF. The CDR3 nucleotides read TGTGCCAGCAGTGAATACGAGGGAGGAGAGACCCAGTACTTC.